Described below is a single T cell receptor (beta chain) sequence and its context. In its sample, this clone was seen a few times. Its antigen specificity is not known. No clone much larger than this one lies a single base away; base qualities are absent. The data were obtained in a study of beta chain features in type 1 diabetes (dated by TCRdb to about 2018). Study-level background: No differences in mean age, gender distribution, total cell number or subset yield were found between patients and healthy donors. A total of some 110 million sorted cells were examined across all samples, and the number of cells per subset was strongly correlated with RNA yield. The study compared the TCRB repertoires of sorted circulating CD4+ T cell subsets in recently diagnosed type 1 diabetes patients with those in matched healthy donors. Naive and central memory subsets were obtained from all 30 or so donors, but regulatory and stem cell-like memory subsets were isolated from only 8 patients and 8 healthy donors.

General study outcomes and caveats: The naive, central memory and regulatory TCRB repertoires appeared to resemble one another more closely among patients than among healthy donors. Fewer insertions and more nucleotide deletions at VDJ recombination sites were observed in patients with type 1 diabetes, implying thymic rearrangement abnormalities. PCR might favor shorter templates, but patient and control samples were amplified and corrected together, so any skew would affect both groups equally. A moderate but significant shortening of TCRB CDR3 length was observed in type 1 diabetes patients in all four CD4+ subsets. Because cDNA rather than genomic DNA was sequenced, highly expressing activated cells could have been over-represented, although no difference in activation and CD3 levels was found between groups. HLA sub-analyses involved small numbers of individuals, so any influence of HLA type on TCRB rearrangement remained unresolved.

The entire isolated RNA was reverse transcribed using the High Capacity cDNA Reverse Transcription Kit, and thus expressed TCRB transcripts were sequenced. Deep immunoSEQ sequencing was applied to naive, central memory and regulatory T cell samples, giving an average of roughly 3.3 million total reads per sample. Sorted cells were lysed in RLT buffer and RNA was extracted with DNase-treated RNeasy Micro or Mini kits, depending on cell number. Each cell subset was processed separately to prevent cross-contamination, with patient and healthy donor samples processed together. The immunoSEQ multiplex PCR was used to amplify TCRB sequences from cDNA, generating 87-bp fragments that spanned the CDR3 region. Sequencing of the amplicons was performed on the Illumina HiSeq platform. The authors' analysis ran thus. PCR bias was computationally corrected using synthetic template baselines, reads within Hamming distance 2 were collapsed, and singletons that could not be merged were discarded. Reads were aligned against IMGT to assign V, D and J genes, CDR3 length and insertions or deletions at six rearrangement sites. Within each subset, clonotype counts were normalized to the number of sorted cells before true diversity and Gini coefficients were calculated with the tcR R package. The overlap coefficient, calculated on TCRB nucleotide sequences, was used to measure repertoire sharing. As a proxy for the pre-selection repertoire, out-of-frame TCRB sequences from naive cells were analyzed. TCRdb took this table from immuneACCESS and kept in-frame rearrangements with V and J called. Such tables lack part of the clones; where checked against another copy, unresolved V genes explain under half of the gap, and the rest is unexplained. V and J calls and clone size are as listed in that table; D and trimming were resolved from the DNA. The sample table lists under 900,000 clones, around a sixth of them with a count of one. The top ten hold 0.023% of the sample.

From each donor, a single peripheral blood sample of around 120 mL on average was drawn into heparinised tubes. A BD FACSAria II and a panel including CD45RO, CCR7, CD25, CD127, CD95 and CD27 were used to sort naive, central memory, regulatory and stem cell-like memory CD4+ T cells. Every sorted population had a purity above 95%. PBMCs were isolated immediately by Lymphoprep density gradient centrifugation and stained directly without culture. Samples were stained and sorted in pairs, with one healthy donor and one patient per experiment, so that batch effects were minimized. This TCR came from a woman aged 18-29 years in good health. The specimen sequenced was naive CD4+ T cells from blood. This sample's cell subset or site label indicates: true naive CD4+ T cells.

The CDR3 in this case is CASSLERGRFGYEQYF. DNA sequence: TGTGCCAGCAGCTTAGAGCGGGGGCGCTTTGGTTACGAGCAGTACTTC. This chain is built from TRBV11-2 and TRBJ2-7, and TRBD2 may be the D gene, going by 7 matching bases. The junction carries 16 bases between V and J, which are trimmed by 0 bases and 4 bases respectively. The germline V gene gives CDR1 as SGHAT and CDR2 as FQNNGV. The CDR3, from cysteine to phenylalanine, totals 16 residues. Only the CDR3 portion is preserved as DNA: 48 bases, with reading frame beginning at the first base. Full variable domain (CDR3 extended with the reference TRBV11-2 and TRBJ2-7 proteins): EAGVAQSPRYKIIEKRQSVAFWCNPISGHATLYWYQQILGQGPKLLIQFQNNGVVDDSQLPKDRFSAERLKGVDSTLKIQPAKLEDSAVYLCASSLERGRFGYEQYFGPGTRLTVT.